These 25 T cell receptor beta chains were sequenced from one sample in a study of shared clonotypes between healthy human individuals. TCRdb's copy holds only in-frame clones and misses some; the assay was immunoSEQ multiplex PCR. This repertoire shows about 1.1 million clones, about four fifths found once; its top ten account for more than 0.55%. Sequenced input: memory CD4+ T cells from PBMCs. The subset: CD45RA-negative fraction. The receptors were sampled from a man aged 18 to 35 in good health. Some clones in this sample may be carry-over from other donors' samples.

There are many counts of this clone. The chain has TRBV4-1 and TRBJ1-2; D is undetermined. V shed 1 base and J shed 2 bases, with 8 bases lying between them. Germline values: CDR1 MGHRA, CDR2 YSYEKL. The CDR3 loop spans 14 amino acids. This CDR3 is CASSQGMGNYGYTF. The CDR3 nucleotides read TGCGCCAGCAGCCAAGGTATGGGGAACTATGGCTACACCTTC.

The chain uses TRBV7-3 and TRBJ2-2; 7 bases line up with TRBD2. CDR1 and CDR2 from the germline V gene are SGHTA and FQGTGA. There are 14 residues in the CDR3. With V trimmed by 3 bases and J by 5 bases, 3 bases remained unmatched. The chain's CDR3 is CASSFHGRTGELFF. Here the CDR3 DNA reads TGTGCCAGCAGCTTCCACGGGAGGACCGGGGAGCTGTTTTTT.

V gene TRBV6-5 combines with J gene TRBJ2-7; 10 bases align to TRBD2. The V segment lost 2 bases and the J segment 0 bases; nucleotides outside the gene matches: 4. The CDR3 loop spans 16 amino acids. The germline V gene has CDR1 MNHEY and CDR2 SVGAGI. This CDR3 reads CASSYVRTSGSYEQYF. CDR3 nucleotide sequence: TGTGCCAGCAGTTACGTACGGACTAGCGGCTCCTACGAGCAGTACTTC.

The rearrangement joins TRBV2 to TRBJ1-2; TRBD1 agrees at 7 bases. Trimming removed 7 bases from V and 2 bases from J; junction bases left unmatched: 7. The CDR3 is made up of 14 amino acids. Germline V CDR1 and CDR2: SNHLY, FYNNEI. CDR3 DNA sequence: TGTGCCAGCACCCTCGGGACAGCCAACTATGGCTACACCTTC. This sequence encodes CASTLGTANYGYTF.

This sequence joins TRBV18 and TRBJ1-5; 10 nucleotides agree with TRBD1. CDR1 and CDR2 (germline): KGHSH, LQKENI. V shed 6 bases, J shed 6 bases, and the junction held 14 bases outside the gene matches. CDR3 size: 17 residues. CDR3 in DNA: TGTGCCAGCTCTCTATTGAGGTCAGGGACAGGGGTTCAGCCCCAGCATTTT. This encodes CASSLLRSGTGVQPQHF.

This clone came up a few times. The chain is built from TRBV18 and TRBJ1-1, with 7 bases aligning to TRBD1. The CDR3 sequence is 18 residues long. V was pared by 3 bases and J by 0 bases, with 13 bases of the junction left unmatched. Germline CDR1 KGHSH, CDR2 LQKENI. CDR3 sequence (DNA): TGTGCCAGCTCACCGTTTCGACAGGGTTGGGAAATGAACACTGAAGCTTTCTTT. Translation: CASSPFRQGWEMNTEAFF.

This sequence joins TRBV28 and TRBJ2-7; 15 bases map to TRBD2. With 6 bases clipped from V and 3 bases from J, the junction kept 9 bases outside the gene matches. The CDR3 covers 17 residues. CDR1 and CDR2 from the germline V gene are MDHEN and SYDVKM. In DNA form, the CDR3 reads TGTGCCAGCAGAGCGGCCCCGGGACTAGCGGGAGGCTACGAGCAGTACTTC. Translating gives CASRAAPGLAGGYEQYF.

The J gene is TRBJ1-2, the V gene TRBV28; maybe TRBD1 (6 bases). Trimming shortened V by 4 bases and J by 6 bases, and 15 bases separated the two germline ends. The germline V gene has CDR1 MDHEN and CDR2 SYDVKM. The CDR3 sequence is 14 residues long. CDR3 in amino acids: CASSSGQNVHGYTF. DNA of the CDR3: TGTGCCAGCAGTTCCGGACAGAATGTCCATGGCTACACCTTC.

V usage is TRBV27 and J usage is TRBJ2-1; 16 positions agree with TRBD2. Germline CDR1 and CDR2: MNHEY and SMNVEV (reference sequence). This CDR3 spans 16 amino acids. J was trimmed by 12 bases and V by 6 bases; bases with no gene match: 11. CDR3 bases: TGTGCCAGCAGACTCATATCCGGGACTAGCGGGAGGGGGCAGTTCTTC. This encodes CASRLISGTSGRGQFF.

This clone was detected once. The identical CDR3 is also encoded by other nucleotide sequences in the sample. This chain joins TRBV5-4 and TRBJ1-3, with a possible D match to TRBD1 (5 bases). The CDR3 contains 14 residues. V gave up 0 bases and J gave up 2 bases, with 6 bases separating them. The germline CDR1 and CDR2 sequences are SGHNT and YYREEE (reference sequence). CDR3 DNA: TGTGCCAGCAGCTTGGCGGGGGCTGGAAACACCATATATTTT. Protein product: CASSLAGAGNTIYF.

The V and J genes are TRBV30 and TRBJ1-2; no clear D gene. Germline CDR1 is GTSNPN and CDR2 is SVGIG (reference sequence). This CDR3 has 12 amino acids. Trimming left V 2 bases short and J 3 bases short, with 7 bases between. In DNA form, the CDR3 reads TGTGCCTGGAGTCGCGGGGACTATGGCTACACCTTC. This sequence encodes CAWSRGDYGYTF.

The rearrangement links TRBV18 to TRBJ2-2; no clear D gene. V was cut by 3 bases and J by 4 bases, with 15 bases left in between. The V gene's germline CDR1 is KGHSH and CDR2 LQKENI. This CDR3 region has 16 residues. The CDR3 protein is CASSPNPKGSTGELFF. In DNA, the CDR3 is TGTGCCAGCTCACCGAACCCCAAGGGTAGCACCGGGGAGCTGTTTTTT.

The rearrangement joins TRBV4-1 to TRBJ1-2, with 8 bases matching TRBD1. Trimming cost V 1 base and J 2 bases; bases outside gene matches: 0. This CDR3 contains 14 residues. Germline V gives CDR1 MGHRA, CDR2 YSYEKL. CDR3 protein: CASSQGDRNYGYTF. Here the CDR3 DNA reads TGCGCCAGCAGCCAAGGGGACAGGAACTATGGCTACACCTTC.

The DNA for the CDR3 is TGTGCCAGCAGCTCCGACAGGTACTCCGAGCAGTACTTC. This codes for CASSSDRYSEQYF. The chain is built from TRBV6-6 and TRBJ2-7, with D maybe TRBD1 (6 bases). Germline-derived CDR1 and CDR2 are MNHNY and SVGAGI (reference sequence). The CDR3 length is 13 residues. V shed 6 bases and J shed 6 bases, with 15 bases lying between them.

This clone was seen a handful of times. The DNA for the CDR3 is TGTGCCAGCTCACCACCGAGCAACGAGCAGTACTTC. Its protein is CASSPPSNEQYF. J is TRBJ2-7 and V is TRBV18; D gene unclear. The germline V gene encodes CDR1 KGHSH and CDR2 LQKENI. The CDR3 sequence is 12 residues long. V was clipped by 0 bases and J by 5 bases, with 5 bases between them.

V and J are TRBV5-1 and TRBJ1-2; 9 nucleotides line up with TRBD1. V lost 7 bases, J lost 4 bases, and 11 bases stayed unmatched. Per germline, CDR1 SGHRS and CDR2 YFSETQ. The CDR3 is 15 amino acids. The CDR3 bases are TGCGCCAGCCGGACGGACAGGGGACTCATCTATGGCTACACCTTC. Translating gives CASRTDRGLIYGYTF.

Details on this clone: Other DNA sequences in the same sample also yield this CDR3. The V gene is TRBV5-1, the J gene TRBJ2-7, with 11 bases that match TRBD1. Unmatched junction bases numbered 1, after V lost 4 bases and J lost 1 base. CDR1 SGHRS and CDR2 YFSETQ come from the germline V gene. There are 14 residues in the CDR3. The CDR3 reads CASSGTGGSYEQYF. CDR3 DNA sequence: TGCGCCAGCAGCGGGACAGGGGGTTCCTACGAGCAGTACTTC.

The chain couples TRBV28 to TRBJ2-2; 8 bases map to TRBD2. Germline values: CDR1 MDHEN, CDR2 SYDVKM. J lost 5 bases, V lost 6 bases, and 8 bases had no gene match. This CDR3 is 15 amino acids long. Here the CDR3 reads CASSPGGARTGELFF. In DNA, the CDR3 is TGTGCCAGCAGCCCGGGGGGGGCCCGGACCGGGGAGCTGTTTTTT.

The V call is TRBV7-8, the J call TRBJ2-6; D is undetermined. Trimming pared 5 bases from V and 0 bases from J, leaving 14 bases between. Germline V CDR1 and CDR2: SGHVS, FQNEAQ. The CDR3 sequence is 17 residues long. The CDR3 nucleotides are TGTGCCAGCAGCGCCAGAGGAATGGGCTCTGGGGCCAACGTCCTGACTTTC. Translating gives CASSARGMGSGANVLTF.

The J gene is TRBJ2-5, the V gene TRBV7-9; D is perhaps TRBD1 (6 bases). Germline V lookup: CDR1 SEHNR, CDR2 FQNEAQ (reference sequence). The CDR3 loop spans 16 amino acids. The V end was cut by 0 bases, the J end by 5 bases, with 16 bases between. The CDR3 here is CASSLAGQFSGETQYF. As DNA, the CDR3 is TGTGCCAGCAGCTTAGCCGGACAGTTCTCTGGGGAGACCCAGTACTTC.

J is TRBJ2-2 and V is TRBV18, with 7 bases lining up with TRBD1. The germline CDR1 and CDR2 sequences are KGHSH and LQKENI. Trimming took 3 bases from V and 1 from J; bases not matched to a gene: 5. This CDR3 comprises 16 residues. CDR3 protein: CASSPRGGMNTGELFF. The CDR3 nucleotides are TGTGCCAGCTCACCGAGAGGGGGCATGAACACCGGGGAGCTGTTTTTT.

The count of this clone is one. CDR3 sequence reads: CASSLQAGVDEQYF. In DNA, the CDR3 is TGTGCCAGCAGCCTTCAAGCGGGAGTGGACGAGCAGTACTTC. The chain couples TRBV11-1 to TRBJ2-7; the match to TRBD2 covers 8 bases. With V trimmed by 5 bases and J by 5 bases, 8 bases remained unmatched. The V gene's germline CDR1 is SGHAT and CDR2 FQDESV (reference sequence). The length of the CDR3 is 14 residues. The full variable domain, completed using reference TRBV11-1 and TRBJ2-7, is EAEVAQSPRYKITEKSQAVAFWCDPISGHATLYWYRQILGQGPELLVQFQDESVVDDSQLPKDRFSAERLKGVDSTLKIQPAELGDSAMYLCASSLQAGVDEQYFGPGTRLTVT.

This clone is a singleton in its sample. The V and J genes are TRBV10-2 and TRBJ1-1; TRBD1 might be the D (5 bases). This CDR3 region has 17 residues. Germline CDR1 WSHSY, CDR2 SAAADI. V was clipped by 4 bases and J by 4 bases, with 22 bases between them. The CDR3 DNA sequence: TGCGCCAGCAGTGGGGGGGACCGGGACGGGATGGGCACTGAAGCTTTCTTT. It specifies CASSGGDRDGMGTEAFF.

This chain links TRBV13 with TRBJ2-2; 9 bases align to TRBD2. V shed 7 bases and J 3 bases; nucleotides not matched to a gene: 12. The germline gives CDR1 PRHDT, CDR2 FYEKMQ (reference sequence). The CDR3 spans 17 residues. The CDR3 here is CASNSRGVAGDTGELFF. CDR3 DNA sequence: TGTGCCAGCAACTCCCGTGGGGTAGCGGGGGACACCGGGGAGCTGTTTTTT.

Concerning this clone: Other DNA sequences in the sample encode the same CDR3. The V and J genes are TRBV30 and TRBJ2-3; D call uncertain. Germline V CDR1 and CDR2: GTSNPN, SVGIG (reference sequence). Deletions cut 0 bases from V and 1 base from J, with 5 bases between. The CDR3 contains 13 residues. The CDR3: CAWSVGGTDTQYF. CDR3 sequence (DNA): TGTGCCTGGAGTGTCGGCGGCACAGATACGCAGTATTTT.